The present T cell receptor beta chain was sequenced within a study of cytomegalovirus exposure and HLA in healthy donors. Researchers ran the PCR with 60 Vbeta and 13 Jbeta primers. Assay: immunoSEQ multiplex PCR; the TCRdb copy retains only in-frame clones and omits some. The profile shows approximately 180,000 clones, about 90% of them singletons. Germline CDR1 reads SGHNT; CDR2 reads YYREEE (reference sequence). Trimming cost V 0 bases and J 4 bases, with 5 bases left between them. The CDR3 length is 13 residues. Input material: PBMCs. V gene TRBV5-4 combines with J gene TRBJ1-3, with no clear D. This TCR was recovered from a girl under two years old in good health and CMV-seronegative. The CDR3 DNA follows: TGTGCCAGCAGCTTGGCCGGGGGAAACACCATATATTTT. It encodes CASSLAGGNTIYF.